The rows below give T cell receptor beta chains drawn from one sample of a study of T cell clonotyping in hematopoietic cell transplantation. Profiling relied on immunoSEQ multiplex PCR, and the TCRdb table lists in-frame clones only, not all of them. The table lists approximately 44,000 clones, about 96% of them singletons. The source material was peripheral blood mononuclear cells. The receptors derive from a man aged 25 to 45 in good health. Some clones in this sample may be carry-over from other donors' samples. Both conserved end residues are part of each CDR3. A D gene is named only where the DNA matches it firmly. Only part of the rows carry a size: once, few, many, or a class if the clone is expanded.

d_gene	v_gene	j_gene	abundance	CDR3nt	CDR3aa
-	TRBV25-1	TRBJ2-7	-	TGTGCCAGCAGCCAGGGTTACGAGCAGTACTTC	CASSQGYEQYF
-	TRBV4-2	TRBJ2-3	-	TGTGCCAGCAGCCAAGTGGGAAATGCCTTCGGGGATACGCAGTATTTT	CASSQVGNAFGDTQYF
TRBD2	TRBV7-6	TRBJ2-3	-	TGTGCCAGCAGCTTAGCGCCTGCGACTAGCGGGAGCCCAGATACGCAGTATTTT	CASSLAPATSGSPDTQYF
-	TRBV7-2	TRBJ2-7	once	TGTGCCAGCAGCTTGGACAGTACGAACTTCTACGAGCAGTACTTC	CASSLDSTNFYEQYF
TRBD2	TRBV19	TRBJ2-7	-	TGTGCCAGTAGTGAGAGTGGCGGGAGTCGCACCTACGAGCAGTACTTC	CASSESGGSRTYEQYF
TRBD2	TRBV6-1	TRBJ2-7	-	TGTGCCAGCAGTACTGACGGGGGGGGGAACTACGAGCAGTACTTC	CASSTDGGGNYEQYF
-	TRBV7-2	TRBJ2-2	-	TGTGCCAGCAGCTTAGCACTAGGTCCCGGGGAGCTGTTTTTT	CASSLALGPGELFF
-	TRBV9	TRBJ1-5	-	TGTGCCAGCGTACGGTTCAGGGCCAATCAGCCCCAGCATTTT	CASVRFRANQPQHF
-	TRBV11-3	TRBJ2-5	-	TGTGCCAGCAGCGTCGACAGTAAGAAGACCCAGTACTTC	CASSVDSKKTQYF
-	TRBV30	TRBJ1-1	-	TGTGCCTGGAGTGCAGGGTATGGGGATGCTGAAGCTTTCTTT	CAWSAGYGDAEAFF
TRBD1	TRBV27	TRBJ1-5	-	TGTGCCAGCAGTTCCAGGACAGGGGGGTATCAGCCCCAGCATTTT	CASSSRTGGYQPQHF
-	TRBV7-9	TRBJ1-1	-	TGTGCCAGCAGCTTAGTGATGAACACTGAAGCTTTCTTT	CASSLVMNTEAFF
-	TRBV5-8	TRBJ2-2	-	TGTGCCAGCAGATCTGACAGGAACACCGGGGAGCTGTTTTTT	CASRSDRNTGELFF
-	TRBV6-5	TRBJ1-6	-	TGTGCCAGCAGTTCGGGGGTTTATAATTCACCCCTCCACTTT	CASSSGVYNSPLHF
-	TRBV7-9	TRBJ2-7	-	TGTGCCAGCAGCCTACACCAGGGCCCCGGGGACTACGAGCAGTACTTC	CASSLHQGPGDYEQYF
-	TRBV29-1	TRBJ2-1	-	TGCAGCGTTCAAGAACGTGGAAAAAGGAATGAGCAGTTCTTC	CSVQERGKRNEQFF
-	TRBV20-1	TRBJ1-2	-	TGCAGTGCTAGAGATCCGGGTGGCTACACCTTC	CSARDPGGYTF
TRBD1	TRBV18	TRBJ1-1	-	TGTGCCAGCTCACCTTTAGGACCTGGGAGGGGGCCCGATACTGAAGCTTTCTTT	CASSPLGPGRGPDTEAFF
TRBD1	TRBV5-1	TRBJ1-1	-	TGCGCCAGCAGCTTGGGGTCGGGGGCTGGACAGGGGGCGAGCACTGAAGCTTTCTTT	CASSLGSGAGQGASTEAFF
TRBD1	TRBV2	TRBJ1-2	-	TGTGCCAGCAGACGGGACAGGAGGGCTAACTATGGCTACACCTTC	CASRRDRRANYGYTF
-	TRBV4-1	TRBJ1-1	-	TGCGCCAGCAGCCAAGGGGGGTCGGGCACTGAAGCTTTCTTT	CASSQGGSGTEAFF
-	TRBV30	TRBJ2-1	-	TGTGCCTGGAGCCGGATGGGGTCTAGTCCCAATGAGCAGTTCTTC	CAWSRMGSSPNEQFF
-	TRBV30	TRBJ2-1	-	TGTGCCTGGAGCGGCAGCTCCTACAATGAGCAGTTCTTC	CAWSGSSYNEQFF
TRBD1	TRBV11-2	TRBJ1-2	-	TGTGCCAGCAGCTCCCGGACAGGGGTTAACTATGGCTACACCTTC	CASSSRTGVNYGYTF
-	TRBV5-4	TRBJ1-1	-	TGTGCCAGCAGCCTTGGACTCCTGGACGGGGCCACTGAAGCTTTCTTT	CASSLGLLDGATEAFF
-	TRBV6-5	TRBJ1-1	-	TGTGCCAGCAGCAGAACAGGGAAGGGCACTGAAGCTTTCTTT	CASSRTGKGTEAFF
-	TRBV20-1	TRBJ2-7	-	TGCAGTTGCTTAGTTGGGTACGAGCAGTACTTC	CSCLVGYEQYF
-	TRBV29-1	TRBJ1-1	-	TGCAGCGTTGATGGCGGTTTCTCCACGAACACTGAAGCTTTCTTT	CSVDGGFSTNTEAFF
-	TRBV5-1	TRBJ2-3	-	TGCGCCAGCAGCTTCAGGAACCCAGATACGCAGTATTTT	CASSFRNPDTQYF
-	TRBV6-1	TRBJ2-7	-	TGTGCCAGCAGTCTAGGGTCGGCATACGAGCAGTACTTC	CASSLGSAYEQYF
-	TRBV7-2	TRBJ1-2	-	TGTGCCAGCAGCTTCCGTCGGCAGAACTATGGCTACACCTTC	CASSFRRQNYGYTF
-	TRBV4-3	TRBJ1-1	-	TGCGCCAGCAGCCAAGGCCTAAGACAACCGAACACTGAAGCTTTCTTT	CASSQGLRQPNTEAFF
TRBD2	TRBV11-3	TRBJ2-3	-	TGTGCCAGCAGCTTAGGTTTACTAGCGGGGGAGCCAGATACGCAGTATTTT	CASSLGLLAGEPDTQYF
TRBD1	TRBV6-1	TRBJ2-7	-	TGTGCCAGCAGTGAAGCCGGGACAGGGGTGAGCGAGCAGTACTTC	CASSEAGTGVSEQYF
-	TRBV25-1	TRBJ1-1	-	TGTGCCAGCAGCACCTCACGGAGGCAGCCCGAAGCTTTCTTT	CASSTSRRQPEAFF
-	TRBV27	TRBJ2-7	-	TGTGCCAGCCGGAATCGGGGCTACGAGCAGTACTTC	CASRNRGYEQYF
-	TRBV5-1	TRBJ1-1	-	TGCGCCAGCAGCTTCACCGGCCGGAACACTGAAGCTTTCTTT	CASSFTGRNTEAFF
-	TRBV4-2	TRBJ1-2	-	TGTGCCAGCAGCCAAGGAGGACAGAACTATGGCTACACCTTC	CASSQGGQNYGYTF
-	TRBV14	TRBJ1-1	-	TGTGCCAGCAGCCAAAGACAGTTCAACACTGAAGCTTTCTTT	CASSQRQFNTEAFF
TRBD1	TRBV7-3	TRBJ1-1	-	TGTGCCAGCAGCTTCGGGACAGTGAACACTGAAGCTTTCTTT	CASSFGTVNTEAFF
-	TRBV5-4	TRBJ1-2	-	TGTGCCAGCAGCTTGACAGGGTTGGGCTCCGAAGGCAGCTACACCTTC	CASSLTGLGSEGSYTF
-	TRBV6-1	TRBJ1-1	-	TGTGCCAGCAGTGAAGGACAATTCAGGGTCAGCACTGAAGCTTTCTTT	CASSEGQFRVSTEAFF
TRBD1	TRBV2	TRBJ1-5	-	TGTGCCAGCGGAGGGACAGGGGGTCTGCATTTT	CASGGTGGLHF
-	TRBV30	TRBJ1-2	-	TGTGCCTGGAGAGAGGACAGCTATGGCTACACCTTC	CAWREDSYGYTF
TRBD2	TRBV28	TRBJ2-5	-	TGTGCCAGCAGTTTCCCGACTAGCGGGGGACAAGATACCCAGTACTTC	CASSFPTSGGQDTQYF
TRBD2	TRBV19	TRBJ2-1	-	TGTGCCAGTACGGCGGGAGGGCGTAGTGAGCAGTTCTTC	CASTAGGRSEQFF
TRBD1	TRBV5-1	TRBJ1-1	-	TGCGCCAGCAGCTTGGCTAGACAGGGCTCTAACACTGAAGCTTTCTTT	CASSLARQGSNTEAFF
-	TRBV2	TRBJ1-1	-	TGTGCCAGCACCGGGACGGCTGGCATGAACACTGAAGCTTTCTTT	CASTGTAGMNTEAFF
-	TRBV25-1	TRBJ2-7	-	TGTGCCAGCAGTGAATCTGGGACGGGGAACCCCTACGAGCAGTACTTC	CASSESGTGNPYEQYF
-	TRBV10-1	TRBJ2-1	-	TGCGCCAGCAGTGAGTTTCAGAACAATGAGCAGTTCTTC	CASSEFQNNEQFF
-	TRBV28	TRBJ1-5	-	TGTGCCAGCAGTTTAAACCCAGGAATCAGCAATCAGCCCCAGCATTTT	CASSLNPGISNQPQHF
-	TRBV14	TRBJ2-5	-	TGTGCCAGCAGCCTCGAGGAGACCCAGTACTTC	CASSLEETQYF
TRBD2	TRBV7-7	TRBJ2-7	-	TGTGCCAGCAGCCGAGGGACTAGCGGGGTCTACGAGCAGTACTTC	CASSRGTSGVYEQYF
TRBD1	TRBV18	TRBJ2-2	-	TGTGCCAGCTCACCAGTGACAGGGGGCCGCACCGGGGAGCTGTTTTTT	CASSPVTGGRTGELFF
-	TRBV2	TRBJ2-7	-	TGTGCCAGCAGAGGGACGGTCGGCGGGGAGCAGTACTTC	CASRGTVGGEQYF